This T cell receptor (beta chain) was sequenced during a study of PD-1 blockade in classical Hodgkin lymphoma. Findings and limits, study-wide: CD4+ TCR diversity rose significantly by C4D1, and CD8+ TCR diversity did not. Possibly reflecting disease activity or prior therapy, repertoire differences have causes that remain undefined.

The ends were cut back, 0 bases at V and 2 bases at J, with 9 bases in the middle. CDR1 and CDR2 (germline): MNHEY, SVGAGI. The CDR3 runs to 15 residues. The patients all showed relapse after autologous stem cell transplantation, while their brentuximab vedotin exposure varied. For this clone: Its antigen remains unidentified.

Generated by immunoSEQ multiplex PCR, the TCRdb table keeps only in-frame clones and is missing some. The sample lists 55,000 to 75,000 clones, under 95% occurring once. The clonotype comes from a human donor with classical Hodgkin lymphoma. This chain connects TRBV6-5 to TRBJ2-3, with a weak D call TRBD2 (6 bases). Source: peripheral blood mononuclear cells (PBMCs), taken at baseline. The CDR3 region is CASSYSGGFTDTQYF. The DNA of the CDR3 is TGTGCCAGCAGTTACTCGGGGGGTTTCACAGATACGCAGTATTTT.